This TCR beta chain stems from a study of human T cells and chemical hapten exposure. Overall study: Mostly female patients had alopecia areata, totalis or universalis. Study results and caveats: Correlating positively with patch test score were the PT1 expanded TCR counts.

The time point is: patch test 1, 2 weeks after DPC sensitization. The treatment is: therapeutic diphenylcyclopropenone sensitization with weekly scalp DPC. Whole blood that had not been fractionated was the source of extracted total RNA. Blood collection happened ahead of applying each patch test. CDR1 is SGHAT, CDR2 FQDESV, per germline (reference sequence). The CDR3 has 15 amino acids. The V and J ends lost 5 bases and 0 bases respectively, with 13 bases between them. With regard to this clonotype: Its antigen remains unknown.

TCRdb fed the RACE reads into MiXCR, producing one record per CDR3 protein. The sample has some 52,000 distinct CDR3 sequences, more than 9.5% seen once. This TCR derives from a woman in her thirties or forties with alopecia areata. Some clones in this sample may be carry-over from other donors' samples. Material: whole blood, obtained in connection with sensitization to the hapten diphenylcyclopropenone (DPC). J is TRBJ1-1 and V is TRBV11-1; possible D gene TRBD1, 5 bases. The CDR3 nucleotides read TGTGCCAGCAGCACTGGACATCTAATGAACACTGAAGCTTTCTTT. This encodes CASSTGHLMNTEAFF.